Each of the 8 T cell receptor beta chains below was sequenced from the same sample in a study of post-analysis software for immune sequencing data. Study results and limitations: The five TRBV segments detected at higher frequency in patients than in controls included TRBV5-6, TRBV5-1 and TRBV20-1.

Unique molecular identifiers were present in the TCR beta cDNA libraries. One entry per CDR3 protein, called by TCRdb with MiXCR from the PCR reads. The sample consists of roughly 700,000 distinct CDR3 sequences, 30% of them appearing once. These receptors lack a known antigen. The specimen sequenced was blood. The receptor source for this set is a girl aged 10 to 17 with multiple sclerosis.

The J gene is TRBJ1-1, the V gene TRBV4-3, with unresolved D. Trimming shortened V by 1 base and J by 3 bases, and 9 bases separated the two germline ends. Germline CDR1 reads LGHNA; CDR2 reads YSLEER. The length of the CDR3 is 14 residues. The CDR3 DNA follows: TGCGCCAGCAGCCAAGTTGTAGGTTACACTGAAGCTTTCTTT. As protein: CASSQVVGYTEAFF.

J is TRBJ2-2 and V is TRBV10-3; D might be TRBD2 (5 bases). V dropped 10 bases and J dropped 0 bases, with 9 bases sitting between them. CDR3 length: 13 residues. CDR1 ENHRY and CDR2 SYGVKD come from the germline V gene. CDR3 nucleotide sequence: TGTGCCACCTGGAGGACGAACACCGGGGAGCTGTTTTTT. This codes for CATWRTNTGELFF.

The chain uses TRBV15 and TRBJ2-7; D is perhaps TRBD1 or TRBD2 (5 bases each). The CDR3 length is 13 residues. V lost 4 bases to trimming and J lost 10 bases, with 17 bases between them. Germline CDR1 is LNHNV and CDR2 is YYDKDF (reference sequence). The CDR3 DNA reads as TGTGCCACCAGCACTGGGACCGAAGGGTCCCAGTACTTC. Translation: CATSTGTEGSQYF.

The chain couples TRBV12-3 or TRBV12-4 to TRBJ1-2; weak D call: TRBD1 (5 bases). CDR3 length: 13 amino acids. V was pared by 1 base and J by 6 bases, with 9 bases between. CDR3 bases: TGTGCCAGCAGTTTAGTTCCAGGGCATGGCTACACCTTC. Protein: CASSLVPGHGYTF.

In this sample, this clonotype turned up many times. This chain connects TRBV9 to TRBJ2-3, with 14 bases aligning to TRBD2. V dropped 2 bases and J dropped 4; count of bases not matched to a gene: 0. The CDR3 extends over 15 amino acids. CDR1 and CDR2 from the germline V gene are SGDLS and YYNGEE. CDR3 in DNA: TGTGCCAGCAGCGTGACTAGCGGGAGGGCAGATACGCAGTATTTT. It specifies CASSVTSGRADTQYF.

This clonotype was found many times. The chain is built from TRBV28 and TRBJ1-2; no clear D gene. The length of the CDR3 is 14 residues. The germline V gene encodes CDR1 MDHEN and CDR2 SYDVKM. Trimming shortened V by 6 bases and J by 4 bases, and 15 bases separated the two germline ends. CDR3: CASSPPDNFYGYTF. CDR3 DNA sequence: TGTGCCAGCAGCCCCCCAGACAACTTCTATGGCTACACCTTC.

This clonotype was found many times. Mismatch with germline at one junction end may stem from a read error. This chain uses TRBV4-1 with TRBJ1-2, with a tentative D call TRBD1 (6 bases). Germline CDR1 MGHRA, CDR2 YSYEKL. There are 12 residues in the CDR3. The CDR3 nucleotides read TGTGCCAGCAGTCAGGACAGCTATGGCTACACCTTC. Translating it yields CASSQDSYGYTF.

This clonotype was recorded many times. This sequence joins TRBV3-1 and TRBJ1-6; the D is unclear. The CDR3 totals 12 residues. CDR1 and CDR2 (germline): LGHDT, YNNKEL (reference sequence). V was shortened by 4 bases and J by 10 bases, with 8 bases between the two germline ends. The CDR3 here is CASSLFRSPLHF. CDR3 sequence (DNA): TGTGCCAGCAGCCTCTTCCGATCACCCCTCCACTTT. Full variable domain (outside the CDR3, taken from reference TRBV3-1 and TRBJ1-6): DTAVSQTPKYLVTQMGNDKSIKCEQNLGHDTMYWYKQDSKKFLKIMFSYNNKELIINETVPNRFSPKSPDKAHLNLHINSLELGDSAVYFCASSLFRSPLHFGNGTRLTVT.